This TCR beta chain was documented in a study of T cell responses to AZD1222 COVID-19 vaccine. V lost 0 bases to trimming and J lost 1 base, with 7 bases between them. The CDR3 has 14 residues. Germline V gene data show CDR1 as SGDLS and CDR2 as YYNGEE. Produced via immunoSEQ multiplex PCR; TCRdb's table is partial and in-frame only. The repertoire includes 85,000 to 100,000 clones, approximately 92% of them detected once, and 10% to 15% sits in the top ten. This receptor was identified in an adult in good health. The material sequenced was peripheral blood, taken on day 0 of AZD1222 vaccination. The V and J genes are TRBV9 and TRBJ1-1; D remains unclear. CDR3 sequence (DNA): TGTGCCAGCAGCGTAGCTTTGGGGAACACTGAAGCTTTCTTT. Protein: CASSVALGNTEAFF.